The 8 T cell receptor beta chains listed next were all sequenced from one sample in a study of blood T cell repertoires in COVID-19 (dated by TCRdb to between 2020 and 2021). The library relied on the immunoSEQ multiplex PCR assay. What TCRdb holds here is the immuneACCESS table cut down to in-frame rearrangements. Part of the clones is not present; checked against another copy, under half of the missing clones reflect an unresolved V gene, and the others are unexplained. The sample profile shows roughly 200,000 clones; roughly 85% of them were found once. 3% to 4% of the sample belongs to the ten largest clones. Sequencing used peripheral blood. The receptors shown here come from a man aged 55-75 years with acute or convalescent COVID-19.

The rearrangement joins TRBV5-1 to TRBJ1-2, with 7 bases lining up with TRBD1. The CDR3 extends over 15 amino acids. After removal of 0 bases from V and 4 bases from J, the junction contained 6 bases not matched to a gene. Per the germline V gene, CDR1 is SGHRS and CDR2 is YFSETQ. The CDR3 loop reads CASSLAGTAAYGYTF. The DNA of the CDR3 is TGCGCCAGCAGCTTGGCCGGGACAGCCGCCTATGGCTACACCTTC.

The gene calls are TRBV19 and TRBJ2-7; 9 nucleotides match TRBD2. V dropped 4 bases and J dropped 2; count of bases not matched to a gene: 0. The V gene's germline CDR1 is LNHDA and CDR2 SQIVND (reference sequence). This CDR3 has 13 amino acids. CDR3 DNA: TGTGCCAGTAGTAGCGGGAGGGCCTACGAGCAGTACTTC. It codes for CASSSGRAYEQYF.

This clone was seen only once. V is TRBV28 and J is TRBJ2-7; no clear D. V dropped 3 bases and J dropped 0 bases, with 6 bases sitting between them. The V gene's germline CDR1 is MDHEN and CDR2 SYDVKM. CDR3 length: 13 residues. This CDR3 is CASSFRSSYEQYF. CDR3 nucleotides: TGTGCCAGCAGTTTCCGGTCCTCCTACGAGCAGTACTTC.

The rearrangement uses TRBV4-1 and TRBJ2-2, with D unresolved. V was clipped by 0 bases and J by 1 base, with 12 bases between them. This CDR3 spans 17 amino acids. The germline gives CDR1 MGHRA, CDR2 YSYEKL. The CDR3 DNA is TGCGCCAGCAGCCAAGATCAGAATAGCTGGAACACCGGGGAGCTGTTTTTT. Protein: CASSQDQNSWNTGELFF.

This clone has just one count. The rearrangement uses TRBV6-2 or TRBV6-3 and TRBJ2-1; no reliable D call. Trimming took off 2 bases at V and 3 bases at J, with 5 bases between the two ends. Germline lookup yields CDR1 MNHEY and CDR2 SVGEGT. This CDR3 contains 13 residues. The CDR3 spells CASSYHSYNEQFF. CDR3 bases: TGTGCCAGCAGTTACCACAGCTACAATGAGCAGTTCTTC.

The chain uses TRBV6-1 and TRBJ1-3; a possible D gene is TRBD1 (6 bases). Germline loops: CDR1 MNHNS, CDR2 SASEGT. This CDR3 region has 15 residues. The V and J ends lost 2 bases and 2 bases respectively, with 10 bases between them. CDR3 sequence (DNA): TGTGCCAGCAGTGAACTGGGGGCGGCTGGAAACACCATATATTTT. Protein sequence: CASSELGAAGNTIYF.

This chain uses TRBV9 with TRBJ1-2; the D gene is possibly TRBD1 (6 bases). The germline V gene encodes CDR1 SGDLS and CDR2 YYNGEE. Trimming shortened V by 4 bases and J by 8 bases, and 18 bases separated the two germline ends. The CDR3 loop spans 14 amino acids. DNA of the CDR3: TGTGCCAGCAGCCCAGCGGGGGCGCTTAAAGGCTACACCTTC. As protein: CASSPAGALKGYTF.

On this clone: This CDR3 is also generated by other DNA sequences in the sample. V is TRBV3-1 (or the pseudogene TRBV3-2) and J is TRBJ2-7, with D unclear. The CDR3 extends over 12 amino acids. V dropped 1 base and J dropped 4 bases, with 5 bases sitting between them. The germline CDR1 and CDR2 sequences are LGHDT and YNNKEL (reference sequence). The CDR3 region is CASSQAGYEQYF. The CDR3 DNA reads as TGTGCCAGCAGCCAAGCCGGTTACGAGCAGTACTTC.